Below, one T cell receptor (beta chain) is given with its context. The antigen remains unidentified. This entry is derived from a study of identifying expanded T cells in peripheral blood. Study-level results: Over approximately two and four weeks, about 15 and 19 clones changed, versus approximately 1.1 between replicates. Across healthy donors, higher total template counts meant significantly greater roughly 2-week count variance.

Profiling relied on immunoSEQ multiplex PCR, and the TCRdb table lists in-frame clones only, not all of them. The sample holds some 130,000 clones, about 88% seen once. Sequencing used blood. The sequence derives from a person aged 18 to 69 in good health.

The CDR3 reads CASSELAGATDTQYF. For the CDR3, the DNA is TGTGCCAGCAGTGAGTTAGCGGGGGCCACAGATACGCAGTATTTT. The chain combines TRBV28 with TRBJ2-3, with 9 bases fitting TRBD2. The trim removed 5 bases at V and 2 bases at J, leaving 5 bases unmatched. CDR1 and CDR2 from the germline V gene are MDHEN and SYDVKM. CDR3 length: 15 residues.